Each of the 25 T cell receptor beta chains below was sequenced from the same sample in a study of blood T cell repertoires in COVID-19. Clones were read by immunoSEQ multiplex PCR, and TCRdb kept only the in-frame ones, dropping some. The data contain 180,000 or so clones, approximately 83% of them singletons. Specimen: peripheral blood. The receptors come from a human donor with acute or convalescent COVID-19. The donor label of this sample is uncertain.

This clone was observed a single time. The chain links TRBV27 to TRBJ2-1; TRBD2 might be the D (6 bases). V gave up 4 bases and J gave up 3 bases, with 16 bases separating them. Germline V CDR1 and CDR2: MNHEY, SMNVEV (reference sequence). The CDR3 sequence is 16 residues long. The CDR3 sequence: CASSSFAGIIYNEQFF. The CDR3 region has the DNA TGTGCCAGCAGTTCCTTTGCGGGGATTATCTACAATGAGCAGTTCTTC.

The rearrangement links TRBV7-9 to TRBJ1-2, with D hard to call. Per the germline V gene, CDR1 is SEHNR and CDR2 is FQNEAQ (reference sequence). V lost 5 bases and J 2 bases, leaving 9 bases between the germline ends. This CDR3 contains 13 residues. CDR3 protein: CASSRSQNYGYTF. CDR3 coding DNA: TGTGCCAGCAGCCGTTCACAGAACTATGGCTACACCTTC.

The sample holds a few counts of this clone. The chain couples TRBV14 to TRBJ1-6, with 12 bases fitting TRBD1. J lost 10 bases, V lost 1 base, and 8 bases had no gene match. This CDR3 comprises 17 residues. Germline-derived CDR1 and CDR2 are SGHDN and FVKESK. CDR3 sequence: CASSQAGTGGVWSPLHF. The DNA for the CDR3 is TGTGCCAGCAGCCAAGCGGGGACAGGGGGCGTTTGGTCACCCCTCCACTTT.

The table lists this clone with a count of one. V gene TRBV28 combines with J gene TRBJ2-7; perhaps TRBD2 as D (5 bases). V gave up 2 bases and J gave up 2 bases, with 7 bases separating them. Germline CDR1 is MDHEN and CDR2 is SYDVKM. CDR3 length equals 13 residues. The DNA for the CDR3 is TGTGCCAGCAGTTTAACTAGTACCTACGAGCAGTACTTC. Amino acids: CASSLTSTYEQYF.

This chain uses TRBV18 with TRBJ2-3, with 7 bases matching TRBD1. The CDR3 totals 17 residues. CDR1 and CDR2 from the germline V gene are KGHSH and LQKENI. Trimming removed 3 bases from V and 2 bases from J; junction bases left unmatched: 11. Written as DNA, the CDR3 is TGTGCCAGCTCACCCTTATCGGGACAGCAGGCCACAGATACGCAGTATTTT. It is translated as CASSPLSGQQATDTQYF.

This chain connects TRBV18 to TRBJ2-7; D gene unclear. The CDR3 contains 15 residues. V gave up 0 bases and J gave up 2 bases, with 11 bases separating them. Germline-derived CDR1 and CDR2 are KGHSH and LQKENI. This CDR3 is CASSPPAAGTYEQYF. The CDR3 coding sequence is TGTGCCAGCTCACCACCTGCAGCAGGAACCTACGAGCAGTACTTC.

The rearrangement links TRBV4-1 to TRBJ2-1, with a tentative D call TRBD1 (6 bases). Looked up from germline, CDR1 is MGHRA and CDR2 is YSYEKL. Deletions cut 0 bases from V and 8 bases from J, with 8 bases between. There are 13 residues in the CDR3. CDR3 in DNA: TGCGCCAGCAGCCAAGACAGGGGCGATGAGCAGTTCTTC. This codes for CASSQDRGDEQFF.

This chain joins TRBV5-4 and TRBJ2-2; D is possibly TRBD2 (6 bases). The CDR3 has 15 amino acids. CDR1 and CDR2 from the germline V gene are SGHNT and YYREEE (reference sequence). The germline V and J ends were trimmed by 5 bases and 1 base, with 12 bases remaining between them. The CDR3, as DNA: TGTGCCAGCAGTCCCGGGACTTTGAACACCGGGGAGCTGTTTTTT. Translation gives CASSPGTLNTGELFF.

The rearrangement uses TRBV28 and TRBJ2-7, with TRBD1 identical over 7 bases. The CDR3 is 15 residues long. CDR1 MDHEN and CDR2 SYDVKM come from the germline V gene. V lost 0 bases, J lost 2 bases, and 4 bases stayed unmatched. The CDR3 here is CASSLWAGGTYEQYF. DNA for the CDR3: TGTGCCAGCAGTTTATGGGCAGGGGGAACCTACGAGCAGTACTTC.

The V call is TRBV5-1, the J call TRBJ2-7; D perhaps matches TRBD2 (6 bases). V was clipped by 1 base and J by 0 bases, with 20 bases between them. CDR1 and CDR2 from the germline V gene are SGHRS and YFSETQ. This CDR3 contains 18 residues. The DNA of the CDR3 is TGCGCCAGCAGCTTGACGGAAAGAGGGGCCGGGAGCTCCTACGAGCAGTACTTC. It translates to CASSLTERGAGSSYEQYF.

The V and J genes are TRBV27 and TRBJ2-6; possible D gene TRBD1, 6 bases. The CDR3 has 18 amino acids. The germline V and J ends were trimmed by 4 bases and 0 bases, with 16 bases remaining between them. Germline lookup yields CDR1 MNHEY and CDR2 SMNVEV (reference sequence). The CDR3 DNA is TGTGCCAGCAGTTCAGTGGACAGAGCGAACTCTGGGGCCAACGTCCTGACTTTC. Its protein is CASSSVDRANSGANVLTF.

This chain uses TRBV19 with TRBJ1-5; 7 bases line up with TRBD1. This CDR3 comprises 16 residues. Germline assignment: CDR1 LNHDA and CDR2 SQIVND (reference sequence). V dropped 8 bases and J dropped 0; count of bases not matched to a gene: 10. CDR3 sequence reads: CASRRDSLYSNQPQHF. CDR3 sequence (DNA): TGTGCCAGTCGGCGGGACAGCCTTTATAGCAATCAGCCCCAGCATTTT.

The CDR3: CASMSRGGNQPQHF. CDR3 bases: TGTGCCAGCATGTCCAGGGGTGGCAATCAGCCCCAGCATTTT. V gene TRBV27 combines with J gene TRBJ1-5; TRBD1 might be the D (6 bases). The V end was cut by 7 bases, the J end by 2 bases, with 12 bases between. The CDR3 covers 14 residues. CDR1 and CDR2 from the germline V gene are MNHEY and SMNVEV (reference sequence).

The rearrangement uses TRBV20-1 and TRBJ2-2; D remains unclear. This CDR3 has 14 amino acids. Trimming removed 3 bases at V and 4 bases at J, with 12 bases between. From germline, CDR1 is DFQATT and CDR2 SNEGSKA (reference sequence). In DNA, the CDR3 is TGCAGTGCTAGTGGCGAAAGTGGCACCGGGGAGCTGTTTTTT. Translation: CSASGESGTGELFF.

This chain links TRBV3-1 (or the pseudogene TRBV3-2) with TRBJ2-3; possibly TRBD1 for D (6 bases). The ends were cut back, 4 bases at V and 5 bases at J, with 19 bases in the middle. Germline V gene sequence: CDR1 LGHDT, CDR2 YNNKEL (reference sequence). CDR3 length: 16 residues. The CDR3 is CASSLHRADTGDTQYF. In DNA, the CDR3 is TGTGCCAGCAGCCTCCACAGGGCGGATACTGGAGATACGCAGTATTTT.

The V gene is TRBV20-1, the J gene TRBJ2-7; possibly TRBD2 for D (6 bases). This CDR3 contains 15 residues. Germline lookup yields CDR1 DFQATT and CDR2 SNEGSKA (reference sequence). V was pared by 3 bases and J by 2 bases, with 17 bases between. CDR3 DNA sequence: TGCAGTGCTAGTACCGGGACTTCTAAAACCTACGAGCAGTACTTC. Translated, it gives CSASTGTSKTYEQYF.

The CDR3 DNA is TGTGCCAGCAGTTACACGGGGGGGACCACAGATACGCAGTATTTT. Encoded protein: CASSYTGGTTDTQYF. This chain connects TRBV6-6 to TRBJ2-3, with 8 bases that match TRBD2. In germline, CDR1 is MNHNY, CDR2 SVGAGI (reference sequence). There are 15 residues in the CDR3. The trim removed 2 bases at V and 2 bases at J, leaving 3 bases unmatched.

This chain uses TRBV5-8 with TRBJ1-1, with a possible D match to TRBD1 (6 bases). V lost 0 bases, J lost 1 base, and 13 bases lay in between. This CDR3 region has 16 residues. The V gene's germline CDR1 is SGHTS and CDR2 YDEGEE. CDR3 loop: CASSLAGGPRNTEAFF. CDR3 nucleotides: TGTGCCAGCAGCTTGGCGGGGGGCCCCCGGAACACTGAAGCTTTCTTT.

The chain recombines TRBV5-1 with TRBJ2-1; 12 bases are shared with TRBD2. V was clipped by 0 bases and J by 4 bases; unmatched bases: 2. The V gene's germline CDR1 is SGHRS and CDR2 YFSETQ. The CDR3 has 16 residues. The CDR3 bases are TGCGCCAGCAGCTTGGAACTAGCGGGGGGATACAATGAGCAGTTCTTC. Amino acids: CASSLELAGGYNEQFF.

This clone was counted only a few times. V and J are TRBV6-1 and TRBJ1-4, with TRBD1 identical over 8 bases. CDR3 size: 19 residues. With V trimmed by 0 bases and J by 5 bases, 14 bases remained unmatched. Looked up from germline, CDR1 is MNHNS and CDR2 is SASEGT. CDR3 loop: CASSEAATGMTGVNEKLFF. CDR3 coding DNA: TGTGCCAGCAGTGAAGCCGCCACGGGGATGACAGGGGTAAATGAAAAACTGTTTTTT.

The chain combines TRBV4-1 with TRBJ2-3; 8 bases fit TRBD2. The germline CDR1 and CDR2 sequences are MGHRA and YSYEKL. The CDR3 consists of 16 residues. The V and J ends lost 6 bases and 5 bases, in that order; junction bases with no gene match: 13. CDR3 in amino acids: CASREGGAGGIDTQYF. The DNA for the CDR3 is TGCGCCAGCAGGGAAGGGGGGGCGGGAGGAATAGATACGCAGTATTTT.

The rearrangement joins TRBV18 to TRBJ2-5; 11 bases are a match to TRBD2. Per germline, CDR1 KGHSH and CDR2 LQKENI. V lost 3 bases, J lost 0 bases, and 0 bases stayed unmatched. This CDR3 is 15 amino acids long. The CDR3 sequence is CASSPGLADQETQYF. As DNA, the CDR3 is TGTGCCAGCTCACCGGGACTAGCGGACCAAGAGACCCAGTACTTC.

Concerning this clone: Other DNA variants within this sample encode the same CDR3. The chain uses TRBV6-5 and TRBJ1-1; 9 positions agree with TRBD1. Trimming removed 4 bases from V and 0 bases from J; junction bases left unmatched: 0. Germline CDR1 and CDR2: MNHEY and SVGAGI. The CDR3 spans 14 residues. CDR3 bases: TGTGCCAGCAGTTGGGACAGGGTGAACACTGAAGCTTTCTTT. Its translation: CASSWDRVNTEAFF.

The genes are TRBV5-1 and TRBJ2-1; D is ambiguous. V was trimmed by 0 bases and J by 3 bases, leaving 4 bases between them. Germline V gene lookup returns CDR1 SGHRS and CDR2 YFSETQ. This CDR3 has 13 residues. The CDR3 loop is CASSLASYNEQFF. The CDR3 bases are TGCGCCAGCAGCTTGGCCAGCTACAATGAGCAGTTCTTC.

The chain carries TRBV28 and TRBJ1-1, with no clear D. This CDR3 contains 14 residues. From germline, CDR1 is MDHEN and CDR2 SYDVKM. Trimming left V 4 bases short and J 3 bases short, with 12 bases between. CDR3 amino acids: CASSSPPEDTEAFF. In nucleotides, the CDR3 is TGTGCCAGCAGTTCGCCACCCGAGGACACTGAAGCTTTCTTT.